These 25 T cell receptor beta chains originate from one sample sequenced in a study of cytomegalovirus exposure and HLA in healthy donors. Use of 60 Vbeta and 13 Jbeta primers characterized the PCR. The assay was immunoSEQ multiplex PCR, and TCRdb's table has in-frame clones only and misses some. The profile shows around 67,000 clones, 75% to 80% of them singletons. The sequenced sample consisted of PBMCs. These receptors all stem from a man aged 18-30 years in good health and CMV-seropositive.

This chain uses TRBV10-3 with TRBJ2-1; 12 bases are a match to TRBD2. The CDR3 has 15 residues. CDR1 and CDR2 from the germline V gene are ENHRY and SYGVKD. With V trimmed by 4 bases and J by 7 bases, 5 bases remained unmatched. CDR3 in amino acids: CAISAGTSGWNEQFF. Written as DNA, the CDR3 is TGTGCCATCAGTGCCGGGACTAGCGGGTGGAATGAGCAGTTCTTC.

The table lists this clone with a count of one. The chain recombines TRBV11-2 with TRBJ2-7; a possible D gene is TRBD1 (5 bases). The CDR3 has 13 residues. Trimming shortened V by 6 bases and J by 1 base, and 10 bases separated the two germline ends. The germline gives CDR1 SGHAT, CDR2 FQNNGV. In DNA form, the CDR3 reads TGTGCCAGCAGGGGGCAGTATTCCTACGAGCAGTACTTC. Translating it yields CASRGQYSYEQYF.

The V and J genes are TRBV2 and TRBJ1-2; 7 bases agree with TRBD1. This CDR3 comprises 14 residues. Germline V gene sequence: CDR1 SNHLY, CDR2 FYNNEI. V trimming: 1 base; J trimming: 8 bases; junction bases outside the gene matches: 7. CDR3 sequence reads: CASSEEQGGRGYTF. The CDR3 DNA reads TGTGCCAGCAGTGAAGAGCAGGGGGGTAGAGGCTACACCTTC.

This clone was seen a single time. This chain links TRBV6-5 with TRBJ1-2; D perhaps matches TRBD1 (5 bases). Trimming removed 6 bases from V and 7 bases from J, with 18 bases in between. The CDR3 is made up of 14 amino acids. Germline values: CDR1 MNHEY, CDR2 SVGAGI. CDR3 bases: TGTGCCAGCAGCCCCCTTGGGGGGGGTGGTGGCTACACCTTC. Translated: CASSPLGGGGGYTF.

This clone occurred once. The gene calls are TRBV7-6 and TRBJ1-5, with 8 bases lining up with TRBD1. Unmatched junction bases numbered 1, after V lost 1 base and J lost 5 bases. This CDR3 contains 14 residues. CDR1 is SGHVS and CDR2 is FNYEAQ in the germline V gene. The CDR3 region is CASSLETGDQPQHF. In DNA, the CDR3 is TGTGCCAGCAGCTTAGAGACAGGGGATCAGCCCCAGCATTTT.

The chain uses TRBV30 and TRBJ1-2, with 9 bases identical to TRBD1. J lost 6 bases, V lost 0 bases, and 5 bases had no gene match. Germline CDR1 and CDR2: GTSNPN and SVGIG (reference sequence). The CDR3 runs 14 residues. CDR3 amino acids: CAWSVFRTGDGYTF. The CDR3 DNA sequence: TGTGCCTGGAGTGTTTTCCGGACAGGGGATGGCTACACCTTC.

This clone was counted a single time. The chain joins TRBV10-2 to TRBJ2-7; 10 nucleotides align to TRBD2. CDR1 and CDR2 (germline): WSHSY, SAAADI. J was trimmed by 6 bases and V by 5 bases; bases with no gene match: 4. This CDR3 is built from 13 residues. The CDR3 DNA reads as TGCGCCAGCAGTCTAGCGGGAGACTCCGAGCAGTACTTC. Translated: CASSLAGDSEQYF.

The genes are TRBV10-3 and TRBJ2-7; 8 nucleotides match TRBD2. Germline trimming cut 10 bases from V and 3 bases from J; bases unmatched to any gene: 11. CDR3 length equals 14 residues. From germline, CDR1 is ENHRY and CDR2 SYGVKD. The CDR3 sequence: CATSVEAGDYEQYF. The CDR3 DNA reads as TGTGCCACCTCGGTTGAAGCGGGAGACTACGAGCAGTACTTC.

The chain uses TRBV29-1 and TRBJ1-3; 7 bases line up with TRBD1. The CDR3 spans 15 residues. Trimming removed 4 bases from V and 2 bases from J; junction bases left unmatched: 8. The germline V gene encodes CDR1 SQVTM and CDR2 ANQGSEA. Here the CDR3 reads CSVAPGQDTGNTIYF. CDR3 nucleotide sequence: TGCAGCGTTGCCCCCGGACAGGACACTGGAAACACCATATATTTT.

The rearrangement links TRBV7-9 to TRBJ2-1; 7 bases map to TRBD2. Trimming removed 0 bases from V and 7 bases from J; junction bases left unmatched: 3. The V gene's germline CDR1 is SEHNR and CDR2 FQNEAQ (reference sequence). The length of the CDR3 is 14 residues. The CDR3 here is CASSLAGGPNEQFF. Written as DNA, the CDR3 is TGTGCCAGCAGCTTAGCGGGAGGGCCGAATGAGCAGTTCTTC.

This sequence joins TRBV6-1 and TRBJ1-1; 10 bases map to TRBD1. The V segment lost 11 bases and the J segment 1 base; nucleotides outside the gene matches: 7. Germline CDR1 and CDR2: MNHNS and SASEGT. The CDR3 totals 14 residues. DNA for the CDR3: TGTGCCGGAAGGGGACAGGGGCCGAACACTGAAGCTTTCTTT. Translating it yields CAGRGQGPNTEAFF.

This rearrangement joins TRBV2 to TRBJ2-1; no reliable D call. This CDR3 region has 13 residues. Germline-derived CDR1 and CDR2 are SNHLY and FYNNEI. V dropped 8 bases and J dropped 2 bases, with 10 bases sitting between them. CDR3 nucleotide sequence: TGTGCCAGCGAGTCAGCGCCCTACAATGAGCAGTTCTTC. It codes for CASESAPYNEQFF.

This chain joins TRBV5-1 and TRBJ1-1; a weak D match, TRBD1 (5 bases). The V and J ends lost 2 bases and 3 bases respectively, with 5 bases between them. CDR3 size: 12 residues. Germline assignment: CDR1 SGHRS and CDR2 YFSETQ. The CDR3 protein is CASSFRDTEAFF. Here the CDR3 DNA reads TGCGCCAGCAGCTTCAGGGACACTGAAGCTTTCTTT.

The chain couples TRBV5-4 to TRBJ2-2; 7 bases match TRBD2. V shed 4 bases, J shed 4 bases, and the junction held 10 bases outside the gene matches. Germline assignment: CDR1 SGHNT and CDR2 YYREEE (reference sequence). This CDR3 region has 16 residues. The CDR3 DNA reads TGTGCCAGCAGCACCCTGACTAGCCCGAGCACCGGGGAGCTGTTTTTT. This encodes CASSTLTSPSTGELFF.

V usage is TRBV19 and J usage is TRBJ1-2; no clear D gene. The CDR3 extends over 12 amino acids. Trimming shortened V by 8 bases and J by 8 bases, and 15 bases separated the two germline ends. Germline loops: CDR1 LNHDA, CDR2 SQIVND (reference sequence). The CDR3 region is CASSSGVEGYTF. Here the CDR3 DNA reads TGTGCCAGTTCCTCCGGGGTGGAAGGCTACACCTTC. The full variable domain, in which reference TRBV19 and TRBJ1-2 provide the parts outside the CDR3, is DGGITQSPKYLFRKEGQNVTLSCEQNLNHDAMYWYRQDPGQGLRLIYYSQIVNDFQKGDIAEGYSVSREKKESFPLTVTSAQKNPTAFYLCASSSGVEGYTFGSGTRLTVV.

This clone appeared once. This rearrangement joins TRBV5-4 to TRBJ2-3; no firm D call. V was trimmed by 4 bases and J by 2 bases, leaving 5 bases between them. This CDR3 is 12 amino acids long. CDR1 SGHNT and CDR2 YYREEE come from the germline V gene (reference sequence). This CDR3 reads CASSQFTDTQYF. The CDR3 DNA sequence: TGTGCCAGCAGCCAGTTCACAGATACGCAGTATTTT. The variable domain in full, completed from reference TRBV5-4 and TRBJ2-3, reads ETGVTQSPTHLIKTRGQQVTLRCSSQSGHNTVSWYQQALGQGPQFIFQYYREEENGRGNFPPRFSGLQFPNYSSELNVNALELDDSALYLCASSQFTDTQYFGPGTRLTVL.

The chain has TRBV10-3 and TRBJ1-6, with D unresolved. The CDR3 length is 14 residues. V was trimmed by 4 bases and J by 6 bases, leaving 10 bases between them. Per germline, CDR1 ENHRY and CDR2 SYGVKD. CDR3 amino acids: CAISAEGVNSPLHF. DNA for the CDR3: TGTGCCATCAGTGCGGAAGGAGTTAATTCACCCCTCCACTTT.

The J gene is TRBJ1-6, the V gene TRBV6-1, with a weak D call TRBD1 (5 bases). Germline CDR1 reads MNHNS; CDR2 reads SASEGT. The CDR3 is made up of 13 amino acids. V lost 7 bases, J lost 8 bases, and 12 bases lay in between. The CDR3 sequence is CASNARDYSPLHF. For the CDR3, the DNA is TGTGCCAGCAATGCCAGGGACTATTCACCCCTCCACTTT.

The chain couples TRBV6-6 to TRBJ1-2, with a tentative D call TRBD1 (5 bases). Germline V gene sequence: CDR1 MNHNY, CDR2 SVGAGI (reference sequence). Trimming shortened V by 6 bases and J by 8 bases, and 16 bases separated the two germline ends. The CDR3 is made up of 13 amino acids. CDR3 bases: TGTGCCAGCAGCCCCTTAGGGGAGGAGGGCTACACCTTC. This gives the protein CASSPLGEEGYTF.

The chain couples TRBV30 to TRBJ1-2, with D uncertain. Germline CDR1 reads GTSNPN; CDR2 reads SVGIG (reference sequence). This CDR3 is 13 amino acids long. V lost 0 bases to trimming and J lost 11 bases, with 16 bases between them. The CDR3 region is CAWSVLGRLAYTF. CDR3 nucleotides: TGTGCCTGGAGTGTACTTGGCAGGCTCGCGTACACCTTC.

Only one count was recorded for this clone. The chain carries TRBV6-5 and TRBJ2-5, with D tentatively TRBD2 (6 bases). Per the germline V gene, CDR1 is MNHEY and CDR2 is SVGAGI. V was trimmed by 7 bases and J by 5 bases, leaving 14 bases between them. This CDR3 is built from 13 residues. In DNA form, the CDR3 reads TGTGCCAGCAAAACTAGCCGGTGGGAGACCCAGTACTTC. This encodes CASKTSRWETQYF.

The J gene is TRBJ1-2, the V gene TRBV6-5; 9 bases are a match to TRBD1. The CDR3 extends over 13 amino acids. Germline CDR1 MNHEY, CDR2 SVGAGI. V trimming: 7 bases; J trimming: 8 bases; junction bases outside the gene matches: 8. CDR3 sequence reads: CASMPGQGNGYTF. The CDR3 DNA sequence: TGTGCCAGCATGCCGGGACAGGGTAACGGCTACACCTTC.

This sequence joins TRBV2 and TRBJ2-7; D gene unclear. Between the trimmed V and J ends, which lost 6 bases and 0 bases, there was a span of 12 bases. Per germline, CDR1 SNHLY and CDR2 FYNNEI. CDR3 size: 14 residues. CDR3 residues: CASRASESSYEQYF. The CDR3 coding sequence is TGTGCCAGCAGGGCATCAGAAAGCTCCTACGAGCAGTACTTC. The full variable domain, completed using reference TRBV2 and TRBJ2-7, is EPEVTQTPSHQVTQMGQEVILRCVPISNHLYFYWYRQILGQKVEFLVSFYNNEISEKSEIFDDQFSVERPDGSNFTLKIRSTKLEDSAMYFCASRASESSYEQYFGPGTRLTVT.

In nucleotides, the CDR3 is TGTGCCAGCAGGCGGACAGACCAAGCTTTCTTT. It is translated as CASRRTDQAFF. The gene calls are TRBV6-6 and TRBJ1-1, with D tentatively TRBD1 (6 bases). V gave up 6 bases and J gave up 9 bases, with 11 bases separating them. Germline V gene lookup returns CDR1 MNHNY and CDR2 SVGAGI (reference sequence). The CDR3 extends over 11 amino acids.

This clone was seen a handful of times. This chain uses TRBV29-1 with TRBJ1-2; no reliable D call. This CDR3 is built from 13 residues. Trimming left V 2 bases short and J 3 bases short, with 10 bases between. Germline loops: CDR1 SQVTM, CDR2 ANQGSEA. The CDR3 region has the DNA TGCAGCGTTGAACAGGCCGGCTACTATGGCTACACCTTC. Protein product: CSVEQAGYYGYTF.